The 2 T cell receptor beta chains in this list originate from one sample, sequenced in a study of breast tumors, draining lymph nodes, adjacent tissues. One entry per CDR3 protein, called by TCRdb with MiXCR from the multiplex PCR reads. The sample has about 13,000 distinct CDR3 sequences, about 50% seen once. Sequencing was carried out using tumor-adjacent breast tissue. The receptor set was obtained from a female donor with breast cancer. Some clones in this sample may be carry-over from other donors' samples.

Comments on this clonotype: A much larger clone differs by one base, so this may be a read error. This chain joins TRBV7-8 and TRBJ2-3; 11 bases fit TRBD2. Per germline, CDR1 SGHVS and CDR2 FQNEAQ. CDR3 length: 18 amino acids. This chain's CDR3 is CAGSLRASGGPSTDTQYF. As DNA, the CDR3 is TGTGCCGGCAGCCTGAGGGCTAGCGGGGGGCCTAGCACAGATACGCAGTATTTT.

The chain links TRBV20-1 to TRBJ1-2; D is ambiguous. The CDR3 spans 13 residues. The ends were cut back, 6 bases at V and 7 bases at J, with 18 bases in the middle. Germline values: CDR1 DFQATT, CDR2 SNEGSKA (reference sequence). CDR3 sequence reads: CSAEPGSSGGYTF. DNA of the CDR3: TGCAGTGCCGAGCCAGGTAGCAGCGGTGGCTACACCTTC.